At least ten counts were recorded for the clone carrying this TCR beta chain. Antigen: not known. This specimen belongs to a study of regulatory T cells in long-lasting Graves disease. Whole-study findings and limits: Exclusively peripheral blood, rather than thyroid tissue, was studied. TCR diversity was lower in persistent than newly diagnosed Graves' disease. The study found TRBV28, TRBJ1-2 and TRBJ2-5 favored in persistent disease.

CDR3 length equals 13 residues. The V gene lost 2 bases and the J gene lost 4 bases, with 8 bases spanning the gap. CDR1 is SGHAT, CDR2 FQNNGV, per germline. Sample time point: persistent/refractory GD, antithyroid drugs over 5 years with positive TRAb. RNA from PBMCs was the source of the TCR library. The diagnosis of Graves' disease used American Thyroid Association guidelines. The authors built TCR beta libraries using iRepertoire HTBI primers and Arm-PCR of CDR3 regions. TCRdb reprocessed the multiplex PCR reads via MiXCR and lists one record per CDR3 protein. This sample has about 470,000 distinct CDR3 sequences; 20% to 25% occur once, and the top ten carry roughly 7%.

The specimen comprised peripheral blood mononuclear cells (PBMCs), sampled when the disease was refractory, from a patient treated with antithyroid drugs. The TCR originated in a female donor with Graves disease. The chain is built from TRBV11-2 and TRBJ2-5, with unresolved D. CDR3 in amino acids: CASSLWERETQYF. The CDR3 DNA follows: TGTGCCAGCAGCTTATGGGAAAGAGAGACCCAGTACTTC.